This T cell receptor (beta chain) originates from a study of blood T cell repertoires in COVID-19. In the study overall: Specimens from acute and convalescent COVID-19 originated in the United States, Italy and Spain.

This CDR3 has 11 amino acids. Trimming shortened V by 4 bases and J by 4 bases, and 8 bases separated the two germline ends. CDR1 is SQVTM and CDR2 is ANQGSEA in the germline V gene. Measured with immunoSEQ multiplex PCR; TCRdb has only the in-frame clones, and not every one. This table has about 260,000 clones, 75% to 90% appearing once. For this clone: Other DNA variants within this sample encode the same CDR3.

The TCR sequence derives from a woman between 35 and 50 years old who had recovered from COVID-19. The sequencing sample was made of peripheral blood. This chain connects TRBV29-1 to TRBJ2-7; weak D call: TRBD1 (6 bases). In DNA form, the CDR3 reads TGCAGCGTTGGGGGGCTTTACGAGCAGTACTTC. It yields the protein CSVGGLYEQYF.